Listed below are T cell receptor beta chains from one sample, sequenced in a study of CD8 T cells in ankylosing spondylitis. TCRdb passed the 5' RACE reads through MiXCR, listing each CDR3 protein once. Of about 500,000 distinct CDR3 sequences in the sample, about 5% were seen once. Sequencing was done on a sample of blood, either unsorted or a sorted T cell fraction (not recorded which). The receptor set was obtained from a male donor with ankylosing spondylitis. Both conserved end residues are part of each CDR3. A D gene is named only where the DNA matches it firmly. Some rows mark clone size as missing; the rest say once, few, many or name a class of expanded clone.

d_gene | abundance | j_gene | v_gene | CDR3aa | CDR3nt
TRBD1 | many | TRBJ2-7 | TRBV5-1 | CASSLAGTVFDYEQYF | TGCGCCAGCAGCTTGGCCGGGACAGTTTTTGACTACGAGCAGTACTTC
- | many | TRBJ2-7 | TRBV7-2 | CASSLDRFTYEQYF | TGTGCCAGCAGCTTAGATCGGTTCACCTACGAGCAGTACTTC
- | many | TRBJ2-4 | TRBV11-2 | CASSWGDIQYF | TGTGCCAGCAGCTGGGGGGACATTCAGTACTTC
- | many | TRBJ2-5 | TRBV20-1 | CSAPTRSQETQYF | TGCAGTGCCCCCACTAGGTCTCAGGAGACCCAGTACTTC
TRBD2 | many | TRBJ2-5 | TRBV9 | CASSAGGGRETQYF | TGTGCCAGCAGCGCGGGGGGGGGTCGAGAGACCCAGTACTTC
TRBD1 | many | TRBJ1-4 | TRBV20-1 | CSAKDRVYNEKLFF | TGCAGTGCTAAGGACAGGGTATATAATGAAAAACTGTTTTTT
- | many | TRBJ2-1 | TRBV5-1 | CASSSDPQTPPSSYNEQFF | TGCGCCAGCAGCTCCGACCCTCAGACCCCACCGAGCTCCTACAATGAGCAGTTCTTC
TRBD2 | many | TRBJ2-2 | TRBV4-2 | CASGLAGGTGELFF | TGTGCCAGCGGACTAGCGGGAGGGACCGGGGAGCTGTTTTTT
- | many | TRBJ2-2 | TRBV5-1 | CASSTLGNTGELFF | TGCGCCAGCAGCACTCTAGGGAACACCGGGGAGCTGTTTTTT
TRBD1 | many | TRBJ1-6 | TRBV20-1 | CSARGQSSYNSPLHF | TGCAGTGCTAGGGGACAGAGCTCCTATAATTCACCCCTCCACTTT
- | many | TRBJ2-1 | TRBV7-2 | CASSVQYGLPYNEQFF | TGTGCCAGCAGCGTCCAGTACGGTCTACCTTACAATGAGCAGTTCTTC
- | many | TRBJ2-2 | TRBV4-3 | CASSQGFHRDTGELFF | TGCGCCAGCAGCCAGGGATTTCATCGGGACACCGGGGAGCTGTTTTTT
- | many | TRBJ1-2 | TRBV7-2 | CASSLLVKGGYGYTF | TGTGCCAGCAGCTTACTTGTTAAGGGCGGGTATGGCTACACCTTC
- | many | TRBJ2-7 | TRBV7-9 | CASSPLIRGGEQYF | TGTGCCAGCAGCCCCTTGATTAGGGGTGGCGAGCAGTACTTC
TRBD1 | many | TRBJ2-3 | TRBV5-1 | CASSQGTGGIGYTDTQYF | TGCGCCAGCAGCCAAGGGACAGGGGGCATCGGCTACACAGATACGCAGTATTTT
- | many | TRBJ2-7 | TRBV20-1 | CSARDRSYEQYF | TGCAGTGCTAGGGACCGTTCCTACGAGCAGTACTTC
- | many | TRBJ2-5 | TRBV12-3/TRBV12-4 | CASMREETQYF | TGTGCCAGCATGCGGGAAGAGACCCAGTACTTC
- | many | TRBJ2-2 | TRBV4-3 | CASSHGFNGELFF | TGCGCCAGCAGCCACGGTTTTAACGGGGAGCTGTTTTTT
- | many | TRBJ2-7 | TRBV6-1 | CASSRTLTSYEQYF | TGTGCCAGCAGCCGCACTCTAACCTCCTACGAGCAGTACTTC
- | many | TRBJ1-1 | TRBV20-1 | CSARGDLRNTEAFF | TGCAGTGCTAGAGGCGACTTAAGGAACACTGAAGCTTTCTTT
TRBD1 | - | TRBJ1-2 | TRBV20-1 | CSARRRQGYGYTF | TGCAGTGCCCGCCGGAGACAGGGATATGGCTACACCTTC
TRBD1 | many | TRBJ1-1 | TRBV11-2 | CASSGDRNTEAFF | TGTGCCAGCAGCGGGGACAGGAACACTGAAGCTTTCTTT
TRBD1 | - | TRBJ2-7 | TRBV7-8 | CASSQMDGRGRYEQYF | TGTGCCAGCAGCCAGATGGATGGCAGGGGGCGATACGAGCAGTACTTC
TRBD1 | few | TRBJ2-3 | TRBV19 | CASTARDRYTDTQYF | TGTGCCAGTACCGCTCGGGACAGATACACAGATACGCAGTATTTT
- | - | TRBJ2-7 | TRBV2 | CASRMQDYYEQYF | TGTGCCAGCAGGATGCAGGATTACTACGAGCAGTACTTC